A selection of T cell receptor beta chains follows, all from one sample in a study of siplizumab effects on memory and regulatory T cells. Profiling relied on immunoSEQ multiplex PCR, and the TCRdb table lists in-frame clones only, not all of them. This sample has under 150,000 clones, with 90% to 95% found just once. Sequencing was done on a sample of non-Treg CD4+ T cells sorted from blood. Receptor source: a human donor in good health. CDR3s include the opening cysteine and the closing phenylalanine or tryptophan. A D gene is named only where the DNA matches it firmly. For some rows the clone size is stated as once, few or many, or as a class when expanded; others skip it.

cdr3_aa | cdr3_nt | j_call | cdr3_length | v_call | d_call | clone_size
CASSLSTVKGTGELFF | TGCGCCAGCAGCTTGTCGACAGTTAAAGGAACCGGGGAGCTGTTTTTT | TRBJ2-2 | 16 | TRBV5-1 | . | .
CASQKGTGGEKLFF | TGTGCCAGCCAAAAGGGAACCGGCGGTGAAAAACTGTTTTTT | TRBJ1-4 | 14 | TRBV2 | . | .
CASSLGTATYEQYF | TGTGCCAGCAGCTTAGGGACAGCCACTTACGAGCAGTACTTC | TRBJ2-7 | 14 | TRBV7-9 | . | .
CASSPQGGDTEAFF | TGTGCCAGCAGTCCCCAGGGGGGGGACACTGAAGCTTTCTTT | TRBJ1-1 | 14 | TRBV2 | TRBD1 | few
CASSPTGQETYGYTF | TGTGCCAGCTCACCGACGGGACAGGAGACCTATGGCTACACCTTC | TRBJ1-2 | 15 | TRBV18 | TRBD1 | .
CASSQDTEEETQYF | TGTGCCAGCAGCCAAGATACCGAGGAAGAGACCCAGTACTTC | TRBJ2-5 | 14 | TRBV4-2 | . | .
CATSTEGYSYNEQFF | TGTGCCACCAGCACGGAGGGATATTCCTACAATGAGCAGTTCTTC | TRBJ2-1 | 15 | TRBV15 | . | .
CASSQAILETQYF | TGCGCCAGCAGCCAAGCGATTTTAGAGACCCAGTACTTC | TRBJ2-5 | 13 | TRBV4-1 | . | .
CASSQARQGRTEAFF | TGTGCCAGCAGCCAGGCGAGACAGGGGAGGACTGAAGCTTTCTTT | TRBJ1-1 | 15 | TRBV4-2 | TRBD1 | .
CAWSVLVRDGAQYF | TGTGCCTGGAGTGTACTCGTCAGGGATGGGGCCCAGTACTTC | TRBJ2-5 | 14 | TRBV30 | . | .
CASSTPTAPTDTQYF | TGTGCCAGCAGCACCCCGACTGCCCCCACAGATACGCAGTATTTT | TRBJ2-3 | 15 | TRBV9 | . | once
CASSLGGVSSYEQYF | TGCGCCAGCAGCTTGGGCGGGGTTAGCTCCTACGAGCAGTACTTC | TRBJ2-7 | 15 | TRBV5-1 | . | .
CASSLQGLTGELFF | TGTGCCAGCAGCTTACAGGGTTTGACCGGGGAGCTGTTTTTT | TRBJ2-2 | 14 | TRBV7-2 | . | .
CASNSGGNQETQYF | TGTGCCTCAAATTCAGGGGGCAATCAAGAGACCCAGTACTTC | TRBJ2-5 | 14 | TRBV5-4 | TRBD1 | .
CASSQDRGTEAFF | TGTGCCAGCAGCCAAGATCGGGGCACTGAAGCTTTCTTT | TRBJ1-1 | 13 | TRBV14 | . | .
CASSWGNYGYTF | TGTGCCAGCAGCTGGGGGAACTATGGCTACACCTTC | TRBJ1-2 | 12 | TRBV5-6 | . | .
CASRHRVGSWTSGNTGELFF | TGTGCCAGCAGACATCGGGTTGGCAGCTGGACTAGCGGGAACACCGGGGAGCTGTTTTTT | TRBJ2-2 | 20 | TRBV5-5 | TRBD2 | once
CASSLATGSYNEQFF | TGCGCCAGCAGCTTAGCGACGGGCTCCTACAATGAGCAGTTCTTC | TRBJ2-1 | 15 | TRBV5-1 | . | .
CASSRTGMNTEAFF | TGTGCCAGCAGCCGTACAGGGATGAACACTGAAGCTTTCTTT | TRBJ1-1 | 14 | TRBV6-1 | . | .
CARGGGNTIYF | TGTGCCCGAGGTGGTGGAAACACCATATATTTT | TRBJ1-3 | 11 | TRBV30 | . | .
CASSADRANQPQHF | TGTGCCAGCAGCGCCGACAGGGCCAATCAGCCCCAGCATTTT | TRBJ1-5 | 14 | TRBV6-1 | TRBD1 | .
CAFSSTGDYGYTF | TGTGCCTTCTCTTCTACAGGGGACTATGGCTACACCTTC | TRBJ1-2 | 13 | TRBV30 | TRBD1 | once
CASSPRRTYEQYF | TGTGCCAGCAGCCCGAGACGGACCTACGAGCAGTACTTC | TRBJ2-7 | 13 | TRBV7-8 | . | .